Each of the 21 T cell receptor beta chains below was sequenced from the same sample in a study of shared T cell receptors in the human thymus. Clones were read by immunoSEQ multiplex PCR, and TCRdb kept only the in-frame ones, dropping some. Of approximately 760,000 clones listed, 80% to 90% are singletons. These data also featured in a second study, about human thymus T cells.

Material for sequencing was thymocytes. These receptors came from a girl in the first two years of life with a congenital heart defect.

In this sample, this clone turned up once. The V gene is TRBV20-1, the J gene TRBJ1-2; 7 bases align to TRBD1. Germline V gene lookup returns CDR1 DFQATT and CDR2 SNEGSKA (reference sequence). The V and J ends lost 5 bases and 6 bases, in that order; junction bases with no gene match: 3. The CDR3 is 11 residues long. The CDR3 reads CSAPRGDGYTF. In nucleotides, the CDR3 is TGCAGTGCTCCCAGGGGGGATGGCTACACCTTC.

The genes are TRBV28 and TRBJ2-2, with D perhaps matching TRBD1 (6 bases). Germline V lookup: CDR1 MDHEN, CDR2 SYDVKM. The V gene lost 3 bases and the J gene lost 3 bases, with 20 bases spanning the gap. This CDR3 spans 18 amino acids. As DNA, the CDR3 is TGTGCCAGCAGTTTGTCCGGGATCTTCAGGGGTGACACCGGGGAGCTGTTTTTT. It yields the protein CASSLSGIFRGDTGELFF.

J is TRBJ1-2 and V is TRBV5-5; D possibly corresponds to TRBD1 (6 bases). Germline CDR1 reads SGHKS; CDR2 reads YYEKEE (reference sequence). The CDR3 covers 17 residues. Deletions cut 4 bases from V and 0 bases from J, with 19 bases between. The CDR3 nucleotides are TGTGCCAGCAGCCCCGGAGCCCGGGACACCCCTAACTATGGCTACACCTTC. Translation gives CASSPGARDTPNYGYTF.

The chain is built from TRBV4-1 and TRBJ1-5; TRBD1 is a possible D gene (6 bases). Trimming took 3 bases from V and 4 from J, leaving 19 bases between them. The CDR3 is 17 amino acids. Germline V lookup: CDR1 MGHRA, CDR2 YSYEKL. The CDR3 DNA reads TGCGCCAGCAGCCATATCTGGCCCGACGACAGGAATCAGCCCCAGCATTTT. Amino acids: CASSHIWPDDRNQPQHF.

The genes are TRBV4-1 and TRBJ2-7, with no clear D. CDR3 length: 14 amino acids. Looked up from germline, CDR1 is MGHRA and CDR2 is YSYEKL. The V and J ends lost 0 bases and 2 bases respectively, with 8 bases between them. The CDR3 DNA reads TGCGCCAGCAGCCAAGACCCTACGGCCTACGAGCAGTACTTC. Translating it yields CASSQDPTAYEQYF.

The rearrangement joins TRBV5-6 to TRBJ1-1, with D tentatively TRBD1 (5 bases). CDR1 is SGHDT and CDR2 is YYEEEE in the germline V gene. The CDR3 sequence is 15 residues long. V lost 1 base and J lost 7, with 17 bases in between. CDR3 coding DNA: TGTGCCAGCAGCTTGAGAGCGGGGGGGGGAGGTGAAGCTTTCTTT. This sequence encodes CASSLRAGGGGEAFF.

The chain has TRBV5-1 and TRBJ2-1, with 8 bases that match TRBD2. The germline V gene has CDR1 SGHRS and CDR2 YFSETQ. The V and J ends lost 0 bases and 7 bases, in that order; junction bases with no gene match: 18. The CDR3 length is 19 residues. CDR3 bases: TGCGCCAGCAGCTTGGGCACGAAGTACGGGGGGGCCGGGGGAAATGAGCAGTTCTTC. This gives the protein CASSLGTKYGGAGGNEQFF.

The table lists this clone with a count of one. The chain employs TRBV6-5 and TRBJ2-1, with a possible D match to TRBD1 (6 bases). The CDR3 length is 14 residues. Germline V gene data show CDR1 as MNHEY and CDR2 as SVGAGI. The V end was cut by 8 bases, the J end by 0 bases, with 11 bases between. CDR3 DNA: TGTGCCAGCGGTGGGACACTCTCCTACAATGAGCAGTTCTTC. It codes for CASGGTLSYNEQFF.

This sequence joins TRBV6-5 and TRBJ2-7, with 12 bases fitting TRBD1. The CDR3 consists of 14 residues. With V trimmed by 6 bases and J by 12 bases, 12 bases remained unmatched. The germline CDR1 and CDR2 sequences are MNHEY and SVGAGI. The CDR3 DNA reads TGTGCCAGCAGGACGGGGACAGGGGGCGCGGGGGCGTACTTC. Amino acid sequence: CASRTGTGGAGAYF.

V gene TRBV27 combines with J gene TRBJ1-1; D possibly corresponds to TRBD1 (6 bases). The V end was cut by 3 bases, the J end by 5 bases, with 13 bases between. This CDR3 comprises 14 residues. Per germline, CDR1 MNHEY and CDR2 SMNVEV (reference sequence). CDR3 DNA: TGTGCCAGCAGTTTGGGGGCCCCCTGTACTGAAGCTTTCTTT. This encodes CASSLGAPCTEAFF.

This chain joins TRBV29-1 and TRBJ1-1; 7 nucleotides align to TRBD1. Germline trimming cut 7 bases from V and 1 base from J; bases unmatched to any gene: 12. This CDR3 has 15 residues. Germline loops: CDR1 SQVTM, CDR2 ANQGSEA. DNA of the CDR3: TGCAGCGGAGACAGGGACGGGAGATGGAACACTGAAGCTTTCTTT. It encodes CSGDRDGRWNTEAFF.

This clone was found once. The chain carries TRBV5-1 and TRBJ2-1; possibly TRBD1 for D (6 bases). V lost 0 bases, J lost 3 bases, and 19 bases lay in between. The CDR3 runs 18 residues. The germline V gene encodes CDR1 SGHRS and CDR2 YFSETQ. CDR3 coding DNA: TGCGCCAGCAGCTTGGAGGTCAGATCAGGGGCCGACTACAATGAGCAGTTCTTC. Protein: CASSLEVRSGADYNEQFF.

The rearrangement uses TRBV6-5 and TRBJ1-2; TRBD1 might be the D (6 bases). Trimming took 5 bases from V and 6 from J, leaving 13 bases between them. The length of the CDR3 is 13 residues. Germline assignment: CDR1 MNHEY and CDR2 SVGAGI. This CDR3 reads CASSPNRAHGYTF. CDR3 in DNA: TGTGCCAGCAGTCCGAACAGGGCTCATGGCTACACCTTC.

The genes are TRBV7-2 and TRBJ2-1; D is unresolved. Germline V gene data show CDR1 as SGHTA and CDR2 as FQGNSA. With 1 base removed from V and 2 bases from J, the gap between germline ends came to 6 bases. CDR3 length: 14 amino acids. CDR3 bases: TGTGCCAGCAGCTTAGATAATCCCTACAATGAGCAGTTCTTC. It yields the protein CASSLDNPYNEQFF. The whole variable domain, filled in from reference TRBV7-2 and TRBJ2-1, reads GAGVSQSPSNKVTEKGKDVELRCDPISGHTALYWYRQSLGQGLEFLIYFQGNSAPDKSGLPSDRFSAERTGGSVSTLTIQRTQQEDSAVYLCASSLDNPYNEQFFGPGTRLTVL.

A few counts support this clone. The chain joins TRBV2 to TRBJ2-7; 9 bases match TRBD1. This CDR3 comprises 16 residues. Germline V gene lookup returns CDR1 SNHLY and CDR2 FYNNEI. V lost 6 bases to trimming and J lost 2 bases; unmatched junction nucleotides: 11. CDR3 DNA sequence: TGTGCCAGCAGAGCCCACACCGGGACAGGGACCTACGAGCAGTACTTC. Its protein product is CASRAHTGTGTYEQYF.

The CDR3, as DNA: TGTGCCAGCAGTTTAATGAAGGGGATGGGTGAAAAACTGTTTTTT. Translation: CASSLMKGMGEKLFF. J is TRBJ1-4 and V is TRBV27; TRBD1 might be the D (5 bases). V gave up 2 bases and J gave up 7 bases, with 14 bases separating them. Germline-derived CDR1 and CDR2 are MNHEY and SMNVEV (reference sequence). This CDR3 is 15 amino acids long.

The chain joins TRBV6-1 to TRBJ1-2, with 9 bases lining up with TRBD1. This CDR3 comprises 18 residues. Germline CDR1 reads MNHNS; CDR2 reads SASEGT. J gave up 1 base and V 1 base, and 10 bases lay outside the gene matches. DNA of the CDR3: TGTGCCAGCAGTGAAGGATATGGGGACAGGGCCGTTAACTATGGCTACACCTTC. This gives the protein CASSEGYGDRAVNYGYTF.

This clone was detected only once. The J gene is TRBJ1-2, the V gene TRBV28, with D perhaps matching TRBD1 (5 bases). The CDR3 covers 12 residues. Germline lookup yields CDR1 MDHEN and CDR2 SYDVKM. V lost 5 bases and J 6 bases, leaving 10 bases between the germline ends. The CDR3 DNA follows: TGTGCCAGCAGTGAAGGGGATCATGGCTACACCTTC. This gives the protein CASSEGDHGYTF.

The rearrangement links TRBV6-6 to TRBJ2-1; 8 bases line up with TRBD2. This CDR3 contains 11 residues. The trim removed 7 bases at V and 12 bases at J, leaving 5 bases unmatched. CDR1 MNHNY and CDR2 SVGAGI come from the germline V gene (reference sequence). CDR3 sequence reads: CASIIAGRQFF. The CDR3 nucleotides are TGTGCCAGCATTATAGCGGGGAGGCAGTTCTTC.

This chain uses TRBV10-2 with TRBJ2-1; 9 bases agree with TRBD1. CDR3 size: 16 residues. V was clipped by 3 bases and J by 11 bases; unmatched bases: 14. Germline loops: CDR1 WSHSY, CDR2 SAAADI. The CDR3 DNA reads as TGCGCCAGCAGTGATATTTATTGGGACAGGGCTTACCAGCAGTTCTTC. Protein sequence: CASSDIYWDRAYQQFF.

The V call is TRBV19, the J call TRBJ1-2; 10 bases agree with TRBD1. The ends lost 10 bases at V and 3 bases at J; junction bases unmatched: 11. This CDR3 contains 15 residues. Germline CDR1 LNHDA, CDR2 SQIVND (reference sequence). In DNA, the CDR3 is TGTGCCACCTTTCTGGGACAGGGGAAAGACTATGGCTACACCTTC. It is translated as CATFLGQGKDYGYTF.